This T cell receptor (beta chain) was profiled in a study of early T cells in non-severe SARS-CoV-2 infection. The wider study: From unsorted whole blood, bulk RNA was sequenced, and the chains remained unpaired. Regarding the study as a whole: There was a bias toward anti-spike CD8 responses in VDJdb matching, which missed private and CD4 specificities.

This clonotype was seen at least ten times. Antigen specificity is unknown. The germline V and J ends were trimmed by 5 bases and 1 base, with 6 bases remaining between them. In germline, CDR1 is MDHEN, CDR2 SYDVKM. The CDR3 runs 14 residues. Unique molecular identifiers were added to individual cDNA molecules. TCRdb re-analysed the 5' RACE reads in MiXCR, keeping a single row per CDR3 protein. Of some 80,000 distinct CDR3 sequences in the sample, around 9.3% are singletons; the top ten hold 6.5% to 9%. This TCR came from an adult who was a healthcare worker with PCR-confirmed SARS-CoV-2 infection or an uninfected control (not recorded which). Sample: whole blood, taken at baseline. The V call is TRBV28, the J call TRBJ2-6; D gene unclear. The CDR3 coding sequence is TGTGCCAGCAGTCCTACATCTGGGGCCAACGTCCTGACTTTC. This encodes CASSPTSGANVLTF.